Sequencing of this TCR beta chain was carried out in a study of T cell repertoires in cytomegalovirus infection (dated by TCRdb to the late 2010s). As for the study more broadly: The HLA type of each donor mattered for the analysis, because public TCR beta signatures pointed to carriage of CMV infection along with the matching HLA type.

For sequencing, an Illumina HiSeq 1500 was employed. Starting from the raw public reads, TCRdb applied fastp trimming at Q25, assembled clones with MiXCR and retained in-frame beta chains. Rows are unified per CDR3 protein, each entry keeping the most common DNA and genes. The sample has approximately 490,000 distinct CDR3 sequences on record, roughly 10% of them singletons. Roughly 10% of the sample lies in the top ten. From a lookup of the germline V gene, CDR1 and CDR2 are SQVTM and ANQGSEA. The junction carries 9 bases between V and J, which are trimmed by 4 bases and 8 bases respectively. The CDR3 sequence runs 11 residues, both termini included. Only the CDR3 region is kept as DNA, spanning 33 bases read in frame from base 1. Regarding this clonotype: The antigen it binds to is not known. A clone one base away is much larger, so this may be a read error. Here the CDR3 omits its conserved ending phenylalanine or tryptophan, so a read error is the likely source.

General conclusions and limits of the study: In both this cohort and an independent cohort of under 450 donors, the cumulative frequency of public TCR beta family members distinguished carriers of CMV infection plus the relevant HLA type. In the ex vivo response, HLA-C-restricted CMV-specific TCR beta clonotypes were dominant, and in two of eight donors the single most frequent clonotype came from this HLA-C-restricted group.

The source is a human donor in good health (CMV status not recorded). Some clones in this sample may be carry-over from other donors' samples. The sequencing input was PBMCs. The chain joins TRBV29-1 to TRBJ2-1; the D gene lacks a confident call. The CDR3 has the sequence CSVGAVDEQFL. In nucleotide form, the sequence is TGCAGCGTTGGTGCTGTCGATGAGCAGTTCTTG.